Each of the 8 T cell receptor beta chains below was sequenced from the same sample in a study of blood T cell repertoires in COVID-19. Only in-frame clones appear in the TCRdb table, and some are missing; sequencing was by immunoSEQ multiplex PCR. The table shows 150,000 to 190,000 clones, with roughly four fifths occurring only once. The source material was PBMCs or T cells enriched from blood (not recorded which). These receptor sequences come from a man aged 50 to 59 who had recovered from COVID-19.

The chain combines TRBV5-1 with TRBJ1-1; 8 bases align to TRBD1. Trimming at V came to 2 bases and at J to 1 base, leaving 4 bases not matched to a gene. There are 15 residues in the CDR3. Germline V gives CDR1 SGHRS, CDR2 YFSETQ. The CDR3 reads CASSLGQGGNTEAFF. CDR3 sequence (DNA): TGCGCCAGCAGCTTAGGACAGGGTGGGAACACTGAAGCTTTCTTT. Using reference TRBV5-1 and TRBJ1-1 for the parts outside the CDR3, the full variable domain is KAGVTQTPRYLIKTRGQQVTLSCSPISGHRSVSWYQQTPGQGLQFLFEYFSETQRNKGNFPGRFSGRQFSNSRSEMNVSTLELGDSALYLCASSLGQGGNTEAFFGQGTRLTVV.

The chain couples TRBV5-5 to TRBJ2-7, with TRBD1 matching over 8 bases. CDR1 is SGHKS and CDR2 is YYEKEE in the germline V gene (reference sequence). Trimming took 4 bases from V and 0 from J; bases not matched to a gene: 12. The CDR3 runs to 17 residues. CDR3 sequence: CASSPTDRGPNSYEQYF. CDR3 bases: TGTGCCAGCAGCCCAACCGACAGGGGACCTAACTCCTACGAGCAGTACTTC.

The rearrangement links TRBV18 to TRBJ2-1; TRBD2 matches at 10 bases. The CDR3 totals 18 residues. Germline V gene sequence: CDR1 KGHSH, CDR2 LQKENI. J lost 5 bases, V lost 1 base, and 11 bases had no gene match. DNA of the CDR3: TGTGCCAGCTCACCACTTATTGTGGGGACTAGCGTAGACAATGAGCAGTTCTTC. It is translated as CASSPLIVGTSVDNEQFF.

The chain is built from TRBV6-5 and TRBJ2-7; 8 bases match TRBD1. This CDR3 is built from 15 residues. The germline V gene encodes CDR1 MNHEY and CDR2 SVGAGI. V lost 7 bases and J lost 6; bases outside the gene matches: 14. CDR3: CASTDHRTGKGEQYF. DNA for the CDR3: TGTGCCAGCACCGACCACCGGACAGGGAAAGGCGAGCAGTACTTC.

The gene calls are TRBV30 and TRBJ2-5; D not resolved. Germline loops: CDR1 GTSNPN, CDR2 SVGIG (reference sequence). V was trimmed by 4 bases and J by 0 bases, leaving 9 bases between them. The CDR3 totals 13 residues. The CDR3 DNA reads as TGTGCCTGGACTTCGGTACACCAAGAGACCCAGTACTTC. This codes for CAWTSVHQETQYF.

The chain is built from TRBV7-2 and TRBJ1-5, with D tentatively TRBD1 (6 bases). The germline CDR1 and CDR2 sequences are SGHTA and FQGNSA. The CDR3 extends over 13 amino acids. V gave up 5 bases and J gave up 7 bases, with 12 bases separating them. The CDR3 DNA reads TGTGCCAGCAGCCGACACCAGGGGCAGCCCCAGCATTTT. This encodes CASSRHQGQPQHF.

The chain combines TRBV2 with TRBJ1-2, with D maybe TRBD1 (6 bases). The CDR3 length is 14 residues. Germline V gene lookup returns CDR1 SNHLY and CDR2 FYNNEI. Trimming left V 7 bases short and J 8 bases short, with 20 bases between. The CDR3 sequence is CASTPDRHLGGYTF. In DNA, the CDR3 is TGTGCCAGCACTCCCGACAGGCACCTGGGAGGCTACACCTTC.

This chain joins TRBV12-3 or TRBV12-4 and TRBJ2-1; possibly TRBD2 for D (5 bases). There are 12 residues in the CDR3. Trimming shortened V by 4 bases and J by 8 bases, and 9 bases separated the two germline ends. In nucleotides, the CDR3 is TGTGCCAGCAGTTCCTCTAGCTATGAGCAGTTCTTC. Protein product: CASSSSSYEQFF.